One and the same sample provided the 23 T cell receptor beta chains below, sequenced in a study of blood T cell repertoires in COVID-19. This table comes from immunoSEQ multiplex PCR, and its TCRdb copy is limited to in-frame clones, with some not included. The table includes around 250,000 clones, 70% to 90% detected once. Sequenced sample: PBMCs or T cells enriched from blood (not recorded which). These receptor sequences come from a woman aged 50 to 65 who had recovered from COVID-19.

Details on this clone: Other DNA sequences in this sample translate to the same CDR3. The chain joins TRBV24-1 to TRBJ2-5, with TRBD2 matching 10 bases. The CDR3 length is 14 residues. The trim removed 4 bases at V and 5 bases at J, leaving 3 bases unmatched. In germline, CDR1 is KGHDR, CDR2 SFDVKD. The CDR3 reads CATSDSGRGETQYF. CDR3 nucleotide sequence: TGTGCCACCAGTGACAGCGGGAGGGGGGAGACCCAGTACTTC.

The rearrangement links TRBV2 to TRBJ2-4; 7 bases map to TRBD1. CDR3 length equals 13 residues. In germline, CDR1 is SNHLY, CDR2 FYNNEI. The junction had 12 bases not matched to a gene; V was cut back by 11 bases and J by 8 bases. The CDR3 protein is CAGSGWQGDIQYF. CDR3 DNA: TGTGCCGGTTCAGGGTGGCAGGGGGACATTCAGTACTTC.

The chain couples TRBV6-2 or TRBV6-3 to TRBJ2-7; 11 bases map to TRBD2. The CDR3 is made up of 15 amino acids. Germline assignment: CDR1 MNHEY and CDR2 SVGEGT. Trimming at V came to 6 bases and at J to 5 bases, leaving 9 bases not matched to a gene. CDR3 region: CASSDSGRAPDEQYF. The CDR3 DNA reads as TGTGCCAGCAGCGATAGCGGGAGGGCCCCGGACGAGCAGTACTTC.

This clone was found a few times. The V call is TRBV4-2, the J call TRBJ2-3, with D perhaps matching TRBD2 (5 bases). This CDR3 spans 14 amino acids. The V gene lost 0 bases and the J gene lost 5 bases, with 9 bases spanning the gap. From germline, CDR1 is LGHNA and CDR2 YNFKEQ. The CDR3 region is CASSQDVRGDTQYF. Written as DNA, the CDR3 is TGTGCCAGCAGCCAAGACGTACGGGGAGATACGCAGTATTTT.

The V gene is TRBV7-9, the J gene TRBJ2-1; 9 bases line up with TRBD1. With 1 base clipped from V and 5 bases from J, the junction kept 9 bases outside the gene matches. The CDR3 runs 17 residues. Germline CDR1 and CDR2: SEHNR and FQNEAQ (reference sequence). CDR3 DNA: TGTGCCAGCAGCTTAGGGCTTTTGGGACAGGGTCACAATGAGCAGTTCTTC. Translating gives CASSLGLLGQGHNEQFF.

V gene TRBV27 combines with J gene TRBJ1-2; D is unresolved. This CDR3 has 12 amino acids. V shed 4 bases and J shed 8 bases, with 11 bases lying between them. The germline gives CDR1 MNHEY, CDR2 SMNVEV (reference sequence). This CDR3 reads CASSSGLEGYTF. The DNA for the CDR3 is TGTGCCAGCAGTTCGGGTCTGGAGGGCTACACCTTC.

This chain joins TRBV3-1 (or the pseudogene TRBV3-2) and TRBJ1-1; 7 bases are shared with TRBD1. V shed 0 bases and J 6 bases; nucleotides not matched to a gene: 13. Germline V lookup: CDR1 LGHDT, CDR2 YNNKEL (reference sequence). The CDR3 covers 17 residues. The DNA for the CDR3 is TGTGCCAGCAGCCAAGATTTGTACCGACAGGGCTCTCCTGAAGCTTTCTTT. The encoded protein is CASSQDLYRQGSPEAFF.

The J gene is TRBJ1-6, the V gene TRBV18; TRBD1 matches 7 bases. The germline gives CDR1 KGHSH, CDR2 LQKENI. V lost 5 bases and J lost 8; bases outside the gene matches: 6. The length of the CDR3 is 14 residues. In DNA form, the CDR3 reads TGTGCCAGCTCAATAGACAGGGATGATTCACCCCTCCACTTT. Protein product: CASSIDRDDSPLHF.

The chain combines TRBV14 with TRBJ1-1; weak D call: TRBD1 (5 bases). The CDR3 extends over 18 amino acids. CDR1 is SGHDN and CDR2 is FVKESK in the germline V gene. Trimming took off 3 bases at V and 2 bases at J, with 22 bases between the two ends. DNA of the CDR3: TGTGCCAGCAGCCAGTTAAAGGTCTTGATTGACAGAAACACTGAAGCTTTCTTT. Translation: CASSQLKVLIDRNTEAFF.

The chain recombines TRBV19 with TRBJ1-5, with D perhaps matching TRBD1 (5 bases). CDR1 LNHDA and CDR2 SQIVND come from the germline V gene (reference sequence). There are 15 residues in the CDR3. The V end lost 7 bases, the J end lost 5 bases, and 18 bases lay between the germline ends. The CDR3 nucleotides read TGTGCCAGTAAGGTCAGCGGGGCGCGGGATCAGCCCCAGCATTTT. It encodes CASKVSGARDQPQHF. Supplemented by reference TRBV19 and TRBJ1-5, the full variable domain reads DGGITQSPKYLFRKEGQNVTLSCEQNLNHDAMYWYRQDPGQGLRLIYYSQIVNDFQKGDIAEGYSVSREKKESFPLTVTSAQKNPTAFYLCASKVSGARDQPQHFGDGTRLSIL.

This chain uses TRBV5-6 with TRBJ2-1; 11 bases match TRBD2. CDR3 length equals 15 residues. V dropped 3 bases and J dropped 7; count of bases not matched to a gene: 6. Germline lookup yields CDR1 SGHDT and CDR2 YYEEEE. The CDR3 reads CASSYLAGGENEQFF. The CDR3 DNA follows: TGTGCCAGCAGCTACCTAGCGGGAGGTGAAAATGAGCAGTTCTTC.

The chain combines TRBV27 with TRBJ1-1; a possible D gene is TRBD1 (5 bases). In germline, CDR1 is MNHEY, CDR2 SMNVEV (reference sequence). Trimming left V 2 bases short and J 1 base short, with 8 bases between. The CDR3 consists of 14 residues. CDR3 in DNA: TGTGCCAGCAGTTTAGGCAGGGAGAACACTGAAGCTTTCTTT. Translated: CASSLGRENTEAFF.

The chain is built from TRBV3-1 (or the pseudogene TRBV3-2) and TRBJ2-5; 7 positions agree with TRBD2. V was clipped by 4 bases and J by 5 bases; unmatched bases: 7. The CDR3 is made up of 14 amino acids. CDR1 is LGHDT, CDR2 YNNKEL, per germline (reference sequence). For the CDR3, the DNA is TGTGCCAGCAGCCTTGGGAGGGCCGGGGAGACCCAGTACTTC. This codes for CASSLGRAGETQYF.

V usage is TRBV5-1 and J usage is TRBJ2-3; D gene unclear. The length of the CDR3 is 15 residues. Germline V gene sequence: CDR1 SGHRS, CDR2 YFSETQ. The V end lost 4 bases, the J end lost 0 bases, and 12 bases lay between the germline ends. CDR3 DNA sequence: TGCGCCAGCAGCACTGGTGTCGGTAGCACAGATACGCAGTATTTT. Translation: CASSTGVGSTDTQYF.

The chain carries TRBV10-3 and TRBJ2-5, with TRBD2 as a possible D gene (5 bases). There are 13 residues in the CDR3. Germline V gives CDR1 ENHRY, CDR2 SYGVKD. Trimming took 3 bases from V and 5 from J, leaving 10 bases between them. DNA for the CDR3: TGTGCCATCAGTGAATTTAGCGACGAGACCCAGTACTTC. Protein: CAISEFSDETQYF.

This chain links TRBV5-5 with TRBJ1-2; perhaps TRBD1 as D (6 bases). Trimming removed 1 base from V and 2 bases from J, with 15 bases in between. Looked up from germline, CDR1 is SGHKS and CDR2 is YYEKEE (reference sequence). The CDR3 has 16 residues. For the CDR3, the DNA is TGTGCCAGCAGCTTGAGGGCTGACAGGTTCAACTATGGCTACACCTTC. The encoded protein is CASSLRADRFNYGYTF.

This clone appeared a single time. This chain joins TRBV11-3 and TRBJ2-3, with D maybe TRBD2 (5 bases). The CDR3 consists of 15 residues. Germline V gene sequence: CDR1 SGHNT, CDR2 YENEEA. Trimming stripped 1 base from V and 14 bases from J, with 22 bases between. This CDR3 is CASSLGLAVGLPVYF. DNA of the CDR3: TGTGCCAGCAGCTTAGGTCTAGCTGTGGGTCTGCCGGTGTATTTT. Full variable domain (outside the CDR3, taken from reference TRBV11-3 and TRBJ2-3): EAGVVQSPRYKIIEKKQPVAFWCNPISGHNTLYWYLQNLGQGPELLIRYENEEAVDDSQLPKDRFSAERLKGVDSTLKIQPAELGDSAVYLCASSLGLAVGLPVYFGPGTRLTVL.

This sequence joins TRBV11-3 and TRBJ2-2; D not certain. Trimming left V 5 bases short and J 5 bases short, with 9 bases between. Looked up from germline, CDR1 is SGHNT and CDR2 is YENEEA. CDR3 length: 13 amino acids. The DNA of the CDR3 is TGTGCCAGCAGCCGCTCCAGGACCGGGGAGCTGTTTTTT. Translating gives CASSRSRTGELFF. The full variable domain, rest sourced from reference TRBV11-3 and TRBJ2-2, is EAGVVQSPRYKIIEKKQPVAFWCNPISGHNTLYWYLQNLGQGPELLIRYENEEAVDDSQLPKDRFSAERLKGVDSTLKIQPAELGDSAVYLCASSRSRTGELFFGEGSRLTVL.

The V gene is TRBV2, the J gene TRBJ1-2, with 10 bases aligning to TRBD1. CDR3 length: 14 amino acids. With V trimmed by 3 bases and J by 4 bases, 2 bases remained unmatched. The germline V gene has CDR1 SNHLY and CDR2 FYNNEI. CDR3 in amino acids: CASSDRTGGYGYTF. CDR3 in DNA: TGTGCCAGCAGTGATCGGACAGGGGGCTATGGCTACACCTTC.

This clone was counted between two and nine times. The chain couples TRBV29-1 to TRBJ2-5, with 11 bases lining up with TRBD2. The CDR3 totals 20 residues. CDR1 and CDR2 (germline): SQVTM, ANQGSEA. V lost 6 bases, J lost 5 bases, and 26 bases stayed unmatched. CDR3 loop: CSVRGYSGRAGRASLETQYF. The CDR3 nucleotides read TGCAGCGTGCGGGGCTATAGCGGGAGGGCCGGTCGTGCGTCTTTGGAGACCCAGTACTTC. Complete variable domain (other parts from reference TRBV29-1 and TRBJ2-5): SAVISQKPSRDICQRGTSLTIQCQVDSQVTMMFWYRQQPGQSLTLIATANQGSEATYESGFVIDKFPISRPNLTFSTLTVSNMSPEDSSIYLCSVRGYSGRAGRASLETQYFGPGTRLLVL.

V usage is TRBV10-3 and J usage is TRBJ2-7, with 7 bases matching TRBD1. V was pared by 3 bases and J by 2 bases, with 4 bases of the junction left unmatched. The CDR3 runs to 14 residues. Per germline, CDR1 ENHRY and CDR2 SYGVKD. The CDR3 loop is CAISDGTDTYEQYF. The DNA for the CDR3 is TGTGCCATCAGTGATGGGACAGATACCTACGAGCAGTACTTC.

Turning to this clone: This sample also contains other DNA sequences that code for the same CDR3. J is TRBJ2-5 and V is TRBV18; 8 nucleotides line up with TRBD2. V lost 0 bases to trimming and J lost 1 base; unmatched junction nucleotides: 1. Germline values: CDR1 KGHSH, CDR2 LQKENI. CDR3 length: 15 residues. The CDR3 DNA is TGTGCCAGCTCACCACCGGCGGGGGGCCAAGAGACCCAGTACTTC. Protein sequence: CASSPPAGGQETQYF.

The chain recombines TRBV11-3 with TRBJ2-1, with TRBD1 matching 9 bases. Trimming took 5 bases from V and 2 from J; bases not matched to a gene: 4. Germline CDR1 SGHNT, CDR2 YENEEA. The CDR3 consists of 15 residues. The CDR3 here is CASSPGTGPYNEQFF. CDR3 coding DNA: TGTGCCAGCAGCCCCGGGACAGGGCCCTACAATGAGCAGTTCTTC.